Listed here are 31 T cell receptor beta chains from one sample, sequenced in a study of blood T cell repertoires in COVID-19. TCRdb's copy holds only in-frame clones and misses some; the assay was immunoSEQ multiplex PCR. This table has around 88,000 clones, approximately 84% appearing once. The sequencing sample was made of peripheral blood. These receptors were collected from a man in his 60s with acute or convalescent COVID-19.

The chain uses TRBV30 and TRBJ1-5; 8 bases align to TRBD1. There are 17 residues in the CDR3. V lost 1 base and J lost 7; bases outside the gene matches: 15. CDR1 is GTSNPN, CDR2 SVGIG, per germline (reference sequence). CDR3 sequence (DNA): TGTGCCTGGAGTGGGTTCCGAGGACAGGGCTCAATACAGCCCCAGCATTTT. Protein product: CAWSGFRGQGSIQPQHF.

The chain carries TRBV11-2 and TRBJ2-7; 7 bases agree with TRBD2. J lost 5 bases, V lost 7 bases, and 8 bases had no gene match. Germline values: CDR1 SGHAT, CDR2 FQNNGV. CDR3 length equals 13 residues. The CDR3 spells CASTPGGAHEQYF. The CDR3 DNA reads TGTGCCAGCACCCCGGGGGGTGCCCACGAGCAGTACTTC. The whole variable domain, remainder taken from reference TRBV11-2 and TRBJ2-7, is EAGVAQSPRYKIIEKRQSVAFWCNPISGHATLYWYQQILGQGPKLLIQFQNNGVVDDSQLPKDRFSAERLKGVDSTLKIQPAKLEDSAVYLCASTPGGAHEQYFGPGTRLTVT.

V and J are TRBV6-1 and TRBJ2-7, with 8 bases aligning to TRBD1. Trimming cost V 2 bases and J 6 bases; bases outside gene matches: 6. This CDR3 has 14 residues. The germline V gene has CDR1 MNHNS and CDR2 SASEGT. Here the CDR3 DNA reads TGTGCCAGCAGTGAATACCAGGGGGCAGGCGAGCAGTACTTC. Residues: CASSEYQGAGEQYF.

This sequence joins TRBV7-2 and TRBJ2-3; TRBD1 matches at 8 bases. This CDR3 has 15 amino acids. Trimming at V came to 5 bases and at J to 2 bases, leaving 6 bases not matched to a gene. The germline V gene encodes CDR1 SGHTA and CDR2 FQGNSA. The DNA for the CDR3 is TGTGCCAGCAGCATCAGGGGGCCTAACACAGATACGCAGTATTTT. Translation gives CASSIRGPNTDTQYF.

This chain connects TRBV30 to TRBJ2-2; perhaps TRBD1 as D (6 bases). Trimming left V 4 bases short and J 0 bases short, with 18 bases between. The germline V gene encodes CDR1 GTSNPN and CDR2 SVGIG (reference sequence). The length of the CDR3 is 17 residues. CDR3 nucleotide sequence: TGTGCCTGGACCTCAGACAGGACGGACGCGAACACCGGGGAGCTGTTTTTT. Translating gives CAWTSDRTDANTGELFF.

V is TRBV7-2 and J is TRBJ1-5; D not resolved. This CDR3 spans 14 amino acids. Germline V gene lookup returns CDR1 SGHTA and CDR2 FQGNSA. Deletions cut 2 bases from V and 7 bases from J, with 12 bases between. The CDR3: CASSLSAGGQPQHF. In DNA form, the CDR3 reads TGTGCCAGCAGCTTATCTGCGGGTGGCCAGCCCCAGCATTTT.

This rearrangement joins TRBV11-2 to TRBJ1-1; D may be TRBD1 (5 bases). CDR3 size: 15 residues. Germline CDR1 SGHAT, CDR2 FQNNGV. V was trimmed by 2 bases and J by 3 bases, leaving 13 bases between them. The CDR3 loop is CASSLSPGGDTEAFF. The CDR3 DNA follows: TGTGCCAGCAGCTTAAGCCCCGGGGGGGACACTGAAGCTTTCTTT. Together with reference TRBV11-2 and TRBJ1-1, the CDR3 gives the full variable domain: EAGVAQSPRYKIIEKRQSVAFWCNPISGHATLYWYQQILGQGPKLLIQFQNNGVVDDSQLPKDRFSAERLKGVDSTLKIQPAKLEDSAVYLCASSLSPGGDTEAFFGQGTRLTVV.

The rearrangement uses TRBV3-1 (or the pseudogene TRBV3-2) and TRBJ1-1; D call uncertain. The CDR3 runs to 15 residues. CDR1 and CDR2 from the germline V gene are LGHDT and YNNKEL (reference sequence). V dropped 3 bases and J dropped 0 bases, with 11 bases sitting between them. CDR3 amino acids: CASSQTGFMNTEAFF. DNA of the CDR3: TGTGCCAGCAGCCAGACCGGGTTCATGAACACTGAAGCTTTCTTT.

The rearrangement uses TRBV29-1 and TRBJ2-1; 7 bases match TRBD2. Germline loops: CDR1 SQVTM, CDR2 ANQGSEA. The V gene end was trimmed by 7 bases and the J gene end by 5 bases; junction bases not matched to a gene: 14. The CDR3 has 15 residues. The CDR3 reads CSGKSGTIINNEQFF. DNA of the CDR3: TGCAGCGGGAAGTCCGGGACTATTATAAACAATGAGCAGTTCTTC.

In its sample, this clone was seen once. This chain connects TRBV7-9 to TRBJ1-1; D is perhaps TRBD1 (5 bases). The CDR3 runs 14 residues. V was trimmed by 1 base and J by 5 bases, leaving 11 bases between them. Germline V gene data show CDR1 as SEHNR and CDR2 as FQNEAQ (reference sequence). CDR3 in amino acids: CASSLEGARTEAFF. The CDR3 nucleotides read TGTGCCAGCAGCTTAGAAGGGGCGAGGACTGAAGCTTTCTTT.

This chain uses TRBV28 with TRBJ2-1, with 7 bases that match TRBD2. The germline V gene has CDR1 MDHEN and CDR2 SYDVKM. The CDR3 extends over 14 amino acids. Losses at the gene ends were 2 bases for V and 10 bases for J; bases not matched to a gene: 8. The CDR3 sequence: CASSLGAGAREQFF. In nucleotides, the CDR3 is TGTGCCAGCAGTTTAGGTGCGGGAGCGCGGGAGCAGTTCTTC.

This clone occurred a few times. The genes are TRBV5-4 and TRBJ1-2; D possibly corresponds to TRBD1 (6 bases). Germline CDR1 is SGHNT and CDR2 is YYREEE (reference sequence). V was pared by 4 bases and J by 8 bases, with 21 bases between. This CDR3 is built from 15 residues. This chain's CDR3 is CASSQGTVPRSGYTF. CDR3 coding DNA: TGTGCCAGCAGCCAGGGGACCGTTCCTCGATCGGGCTACACCTTC.

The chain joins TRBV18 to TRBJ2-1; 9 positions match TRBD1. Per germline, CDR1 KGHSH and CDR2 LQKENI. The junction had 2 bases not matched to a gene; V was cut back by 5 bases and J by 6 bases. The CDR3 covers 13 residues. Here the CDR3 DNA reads TGTGCCAGCTCATCGACAGGGGGCAATGAGCAGTTCTTC. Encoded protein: CASSSTGGNEQFF.

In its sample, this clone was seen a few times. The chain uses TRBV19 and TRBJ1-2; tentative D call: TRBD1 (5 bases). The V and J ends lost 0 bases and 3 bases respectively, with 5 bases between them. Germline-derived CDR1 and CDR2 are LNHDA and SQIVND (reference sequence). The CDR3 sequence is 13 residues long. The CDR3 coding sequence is TGTGCCAGTAGTATAGACAGGGACTATGGCTACACCTTC. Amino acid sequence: CASSIDRDYGYTF.

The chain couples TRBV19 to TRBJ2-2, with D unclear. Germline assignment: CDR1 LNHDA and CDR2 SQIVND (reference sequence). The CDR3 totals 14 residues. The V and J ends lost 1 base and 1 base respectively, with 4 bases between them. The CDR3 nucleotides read TGTGCCAGTAGTATAGGACAGAACACCGGGGAGCTGTTTTTT. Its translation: CASSIGQNTGELFF. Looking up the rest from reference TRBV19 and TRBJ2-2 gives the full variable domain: DGGITQSPKYLFRKEGQNVTLSCEQNLNHDAMYWYRQDPGQGLRLIYYSQIVNDFQKGDIAEGYSVSREKKESFPLTVTSAQKNPTAFYLCASSIGQNTGELFFGEGSRLTVL.

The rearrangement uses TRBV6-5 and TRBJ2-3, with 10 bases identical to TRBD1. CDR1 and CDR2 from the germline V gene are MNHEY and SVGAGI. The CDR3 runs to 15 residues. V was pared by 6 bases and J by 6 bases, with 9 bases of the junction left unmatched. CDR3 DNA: TGTGCCAGCAGCCTATATGGGACAGGGGAGGATACGCAGTATTTT. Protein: CASSLYGTGEDTQYF.

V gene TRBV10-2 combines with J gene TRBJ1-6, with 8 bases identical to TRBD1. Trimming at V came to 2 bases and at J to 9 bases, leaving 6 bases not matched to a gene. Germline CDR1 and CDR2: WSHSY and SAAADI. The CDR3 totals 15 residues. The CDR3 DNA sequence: TGCGCCAGCAGTGAGACCGGACAGGGAAGTTCACCCCTCCACTTT. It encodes CASSETGQGSSPLHF.

CDR3 in amino acids: CASRQGGINYGYTF. The DNA for the CDR3 is TGTGCCAGCAGACAGGGGGGGATCAACTATGGCTACACCTTC. The chain is built from TRBV25-1 and TRBJ1-2; 8 bases fit TRBD1. V lost 6 bases to trimming and J lost 2 bases; unmatched junction nucleotides: 5. The CDR3 loop spans 14 amino acids. Germline lookup yields CDR1 MGHDK and CDR2 SYGVNS.

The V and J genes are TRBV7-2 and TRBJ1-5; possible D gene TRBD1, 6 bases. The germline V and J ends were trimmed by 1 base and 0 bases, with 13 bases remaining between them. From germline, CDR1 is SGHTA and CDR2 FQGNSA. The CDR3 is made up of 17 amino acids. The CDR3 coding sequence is TGTGCCAGCAGCTTAGTTTCTACAGGGAATAGCAATCAGCCCCAGCATTTT. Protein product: CASSLVSTGNSNQPQHF.

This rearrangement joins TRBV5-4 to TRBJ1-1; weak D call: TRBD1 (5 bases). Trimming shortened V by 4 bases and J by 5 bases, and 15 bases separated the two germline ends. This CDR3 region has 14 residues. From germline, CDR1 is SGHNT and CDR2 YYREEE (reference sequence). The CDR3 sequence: CASSRNRGGTEAFF. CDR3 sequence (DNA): TGTGCCAGCAGCAGGAACCGGGGGGGGACTGAAGCTTTCTTT.

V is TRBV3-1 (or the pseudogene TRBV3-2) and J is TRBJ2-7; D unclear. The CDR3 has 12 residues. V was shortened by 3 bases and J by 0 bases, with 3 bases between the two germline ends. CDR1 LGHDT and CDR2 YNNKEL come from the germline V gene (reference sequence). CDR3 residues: CASSQSSYEQYF. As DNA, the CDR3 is TGTGCCAGCAGCCAGAGCTCCTACGAGCAGTACTTC.

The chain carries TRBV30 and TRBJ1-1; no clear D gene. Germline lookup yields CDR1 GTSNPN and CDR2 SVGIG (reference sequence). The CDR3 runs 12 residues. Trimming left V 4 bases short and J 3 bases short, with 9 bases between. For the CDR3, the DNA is TGTGCCTGGAACCAGAGGGACACTGAAGCTTTCTTT. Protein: CAWNQRDTEAFF. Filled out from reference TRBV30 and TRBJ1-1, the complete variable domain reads SQTIHQWPATLVQPVGSPLSLECTVEGTSNPNLYWYRQAAGRGLQLLFYSVGIGQISSEVPQNLSASRPQDRQFILSSKKLLLSDSGFYLCAWNQRDTEAFFGQGTRLTVV.

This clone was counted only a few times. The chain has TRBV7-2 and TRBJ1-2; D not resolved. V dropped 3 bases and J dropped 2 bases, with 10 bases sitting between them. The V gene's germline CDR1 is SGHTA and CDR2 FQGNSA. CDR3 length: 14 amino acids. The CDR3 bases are TGTGCCAGCAGCTTCACCATGAGCAACTATGGCTACACCTTC. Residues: CASSFTMSNYGYTF.

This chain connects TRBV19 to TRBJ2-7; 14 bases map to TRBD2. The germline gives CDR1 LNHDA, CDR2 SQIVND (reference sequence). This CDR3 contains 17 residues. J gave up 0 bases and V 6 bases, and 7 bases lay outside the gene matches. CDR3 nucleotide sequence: TGTGCCAGTAGCCCGGGACTAGCGGGAGTCCACTCCTACGAGCAGTACTTC. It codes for CASSPGLAGVHSYEQYF.

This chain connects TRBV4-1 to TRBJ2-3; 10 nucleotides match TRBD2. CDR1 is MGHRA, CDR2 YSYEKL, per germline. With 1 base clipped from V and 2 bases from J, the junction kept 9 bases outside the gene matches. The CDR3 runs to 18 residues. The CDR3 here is CASSQVSGGAGSTDTQYF. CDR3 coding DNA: TGCGCCAGCAGCCAAGTCAGCGGGGGGGCCGGTTCCACAGATACGCAGTATTTT.

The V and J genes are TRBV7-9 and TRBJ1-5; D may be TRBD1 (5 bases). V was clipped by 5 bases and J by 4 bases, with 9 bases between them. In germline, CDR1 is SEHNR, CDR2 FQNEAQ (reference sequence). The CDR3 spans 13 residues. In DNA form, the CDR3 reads TGTGCCAGCAGCGAGGGACTGAATCAGCCCCAGCATTTT. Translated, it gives CASSEGLNQPQHF. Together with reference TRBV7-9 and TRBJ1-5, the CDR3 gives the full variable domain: DTGVSQNPRHKITKRGQNVTFRCDPISEHNRLYWYRQTLGQGPEFLTYFQNEAQLEKSRLLSDRFSAERPKGSFSTLEIQRTEQGDSAMYLCASSEGLNQPQHFGDGTRLSIL.

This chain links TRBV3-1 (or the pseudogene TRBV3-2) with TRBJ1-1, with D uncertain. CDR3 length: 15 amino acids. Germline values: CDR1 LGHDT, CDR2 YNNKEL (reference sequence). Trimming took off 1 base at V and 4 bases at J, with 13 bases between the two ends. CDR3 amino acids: CASSQGLGRSTEAFF. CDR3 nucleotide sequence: TGTGCCAGCAGCCAAGGCCTAGGGAGGAGCACTGAAGCTTTCTTT.

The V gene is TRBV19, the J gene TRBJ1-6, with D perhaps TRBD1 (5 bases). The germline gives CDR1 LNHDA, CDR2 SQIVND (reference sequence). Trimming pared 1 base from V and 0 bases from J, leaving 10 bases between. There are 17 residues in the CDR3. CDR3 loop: CASSIAQASSYNSPLHF. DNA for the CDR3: TGTGCCAGTAGTATAGCACAGGCGAGCTCCTATAATTCACCCCTCCACTTT.

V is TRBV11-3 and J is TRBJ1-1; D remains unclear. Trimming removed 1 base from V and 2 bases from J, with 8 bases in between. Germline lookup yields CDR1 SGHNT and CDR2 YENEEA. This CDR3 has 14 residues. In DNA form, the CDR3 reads TGTGCCAGCAGCTTAGTCGAGGGTAACACTGAAGCTTTCTTT. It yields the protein CASSLVEGNTEAFF.

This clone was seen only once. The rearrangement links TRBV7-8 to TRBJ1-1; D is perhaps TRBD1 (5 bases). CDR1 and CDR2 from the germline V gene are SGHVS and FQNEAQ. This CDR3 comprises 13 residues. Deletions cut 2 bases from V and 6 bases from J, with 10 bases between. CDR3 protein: CASSLTPGSEAFF. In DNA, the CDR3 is TGTGCCAGCAGCTTAACCCCAGGGTCTGAAGCTTTCTTT. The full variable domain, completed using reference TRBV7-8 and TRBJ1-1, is GAGVSQSPRYKVAKRGQDVALRCDPISGHVSLFWYQQALGQGPEFLTYFQNEAQLDKSGLPSDRFFAERPEGSVSTLKIQRTQQEDSAVYLCASSLTPGSEAFFGQGTRLTVV.

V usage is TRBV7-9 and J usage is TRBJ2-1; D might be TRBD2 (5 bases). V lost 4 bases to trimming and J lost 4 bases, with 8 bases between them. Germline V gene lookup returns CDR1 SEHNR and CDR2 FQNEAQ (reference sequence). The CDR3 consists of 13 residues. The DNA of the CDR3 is TGTGCCAGCAGCTCGACTACATACAATGAGCAGTTCTTC. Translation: CASSSTTYNEQFF.